Following are 21 T cell receptor beta chains from one sample sequenced in a study of T cells in Graves' hyperthyroidism and ophthalmopathy. Template material for amplifying TCR beta CDR3 regions consisted of RNA transcripts. First-round RT-PCR with HTBI primers amplified the TCR CDR3 region. TCRdb re-called the multiplex PCR reads with MiXCR, one entry per CDR3 protein. This table holds some 270,000 distinct CDR3 sequences, approximately 12% found once. Specimen: blood. These receptor sequences come from a woman under 40 with Graves' hyperthyroidism that later progressed to Graves' ophthalmopathy.

This clonotype was counted only a few times. The rearrangement joins TRBV15 to TRBJ2-5; TRBD1 is a possible D gene (6 bases). The germline CDR1 and CDR2 sequences are LNHNV and YYDKDF (reference sequence). This CDR3 is 16 amino acids long. V was shortened by 5 bases and J by 1 base, with 17 bases between the two germline ends. The CDR3 sequence is CATSRPLRGSQETQYF. CDR3 DNA: TGTGCCACCAGCCGCCCACTGAGGGGGTCCCAAGAGACCCAGTACTTC.

The sample holds many counts of this clonotype. V is TRBV7-8 and J is TRBJ1-2, with D tentatively TRBD1 (6 bases). Trimming stripped 5 bases from V and 8 bases from J, with 18 bases between. Germline V CDR1 and CDR2: SGHVS, FQNEAQ. The CDR3 loop spans 14 amino acids. CDR3: CASSPTVGADGYTF. The CDR3 DNA sequence: TGTGCCAGCAGCCCCACCGTGGGGGCTGACGGCTACACCTTC.

Comment on this clonotype: This could be a read error, since a much larger clone is one nucleotide away. The rearrangement joins TRBV29-1 to TRBJ2-2; the D gene is possibly TRBD1 (6 bases). The CDR3 is made up of 13 amino acids. Between the trimmed V and J ends, which lost 7 bases and 7 bases, there was a span of 16 bases. The germline CDR1 and CDR2 sequences are SQVTM and ANQGSEA. The CDR3 DNA reads TGCAGCGCCAGAAGGGGGACGGTCGGGGAGCTGTTTTTT. It yields the protein CSARRGTVGELFF.

The sample holds many counts of this clonotype. The chain uses TRBV4-3 and TRBJ1-6, with D hard to call. The V end was cut by 0 bases, the J end by 7 bases, with 4 bases between. CDR3 length: 13 amino acids. Germline CDR1 and CDR2: LGHNA and YSLEER. In nucleotides, the CDR3 is TGCGCCAGCAGCCAAGAGAGAAATTCACCCCTCCACTTT. Protein sequence: CASSQERNSPLHF.

This clonotype was seen a handful of times. This chain joins TRBV12-3 or TRBV12-4 and TRBJ2-3; D unclear. The CDR3 extends over 13 amino acids. V lost 7 bases and J lost 0, with 8 bases in between. The CDR3 loop is CASKTPSTDTQYF. The CDR3 nucleotides read TGTGCCAGCAAGACTCCCAGCACAGATACGCAGTATTTT.

This clonotype was seen many times. The V and J genes are TRBV16 and TRBJ2-5; D is undetermined. V lost 1 base and J lost 6, with 15 bases in between. CDR1 is KGHSY and CDR2 is FQNENV in the germline V gene. The CDR3 covers 15 residues. The CDR3 region has the DNA TGTGCCAGCAGCCAATTGGAGACCCCAGGAAAGACCCAGTACTTC. Translation gives CASSQLETPGKTQYF.

V gene TRBV3-1 combines with J gene TRBJ1-1, with TRBD1 matching over 8 bases. In germline, CDR1 is LGHDT, CDR2 YNNKEL (reference sequence). V shed 4 bases and J 3 bases; nucleotides not matched to a gene: 10. The CDR3 is 16 amino acids. The CDR3 DNA is TGTGCCAGCAGCCCCAGGACAGGGCTGAGAGACACTGAAGCTTTCTTT. Translated: CASSPRTGLRDTEAFF. Combining the CDR3 with reference TRBV3-1 and TRBJ1-1 gives the whole variable domain DTAVSQTPKYLVTQMGNDKSIKCEQNLGHDTMYWYKQDSKKFLKIMFSYNNKELIINETVPNRFSPKSPDKAHLNLHINSLELGDSAVYFCASSPRTGLRDTEAFFGQGTRLTVV.

There are many counts of this clonotype. The V call is TRBV7-2, the J call TRBJ2-1; 9 bases agree with TRBD2. Trimming took 0 bases from V and 3 from J; bases not matched to a gene: 3. Per the germline V gene, CDR1 is SGHTA and CDR2 is FQGNSA. This CDR3 contains 16 residues. CDR3: CASSLAAGGLYNEQFF. In DNA form, the CDR3 reads TGTGCCAGCAGCTTAGCGGCGGGAGGGCTCTACAATGAGCAGTTCTTC.

This clonotype appeared many times. The chain has TRBV30 and TRBJ1-2; D may be TRBD1 (5 bases). The CDR3 is 14 amino acids. V was cut by 0 bases and J by 4 bases, with 12 bases left in between. Germline V gives CDR1 GTSNPN, CDR2 SVGIG (reference sequence). DNA of the CDR3: TGTGCCTGGAGTGTAACTGGACACGGCTATGGCTACACCTTC. Amino acid sequence: CAWSVTGHGYGYTF.

This clonotype was picked up many times. This sequence joins TRBV28 and TRBJ2-7, with 8 nucleotides matching TRBD1. J was trimmed by 2 bases and V by 3 bases; bases with no gene match: 9. The CDR3 has 16 residues. In germline, CDR1 is MDHEN, CDR2 SYDVKM. CDR3 region: CASSFSRGQGPYEQYF. The DNA for the CDR3 is TGTGCCAGCAGTTTTAGTCGAGGACAGGGTCCCTACGAGCAGTACTTC.

At least ten counts were recorded for this clonotype. The chain combines TRBV6-4 with TRBJ2-7; D ambiguous. V was pared by 3 bases and J by 4 bases, with 4 bases between. This CDR3 is built from 11 residues. From germline, CDR1 is MRHNA and CDR2 SNTAGT. The CDR3 sequence: CASSDGYEQYF. CDR3 sequence (DNA): TGTGCCAGCAGTGATGGTTACGAGCAGTACTTC.

This clonotype was observed a handful of times. The rearrangement links TRBV3-1 to TRBJ2-5, with TRBD2 identical over 10 bases. This CDR3 has 16 residues. After removal of 5 bases from V and 1 base from J, the junction contained 7 bases not matched to a gene. Germline-derived CDR1 and CDR2 are LGHDT and YNNKEL (reference sequence). CDR3 sequence: CASSELAGGLQETQYF. The CDR3 DNA reads TGTGCCAGCAGCGAATTAGCGGGGGGACTCCAAGAGACCCAGTACTTC.

The chain recombines TRBV7-3 with TRBJ2-3; 9 bases agree with TRBD2. From germline, CDR1 is SGHTA and CDR2 FQGTGA. Trimming cost V 3 bases and J 0 bases; bases outside gene matches: 7. The CDR3 contains 17 residues. The CDR3: CASSLAGGTTSTDTQYF. DNA for the CDR3: TGTGCCAGCAGCTTGGCGGGAGGGACTACTAGCACAGATACGCAGTATTTT. Full variable domain (outside the CDR3, taken from reference TRBV7-3 and TRBJ2-3): GAGVSQTPSNKVTEKGKYVELRCDPISGHTALYWYRQSLGQGPEFLIYFQGTGAADDSGLPNDRFFAVRPEGSVSTLKIQRTERGDSAVYLCASSLAGGTTSTDTQYFGPGTRLTVL.

This clonotype was counted at least ten times. The chain uses TRBV5-5 and TRBJ1-2; D unresolved. The CDR3 extends over 14 amino acids. V lost 3 bases and J lost 8, with 17 bases in between. CDR1 and CDR2 from the germline V gene are SGHKS and YYEKEE (reference sequence). CDR3 in DNA: TGTGCCAGCAGCTGGACGGACGGGGTGATCGGCTACACCTTC. Translation gives CASSWTDGVIGYTF.

This clonotype came up many times. The chain carries TRBV2 and TRBJ2-7; 10 positions agree with TRBD1. CDR3 length equals 18 residues. The germline gives CDR1 SNHLY, CDR2 FYNNEI. After removal of 9 bases from V and 3 bases from J, the junction contained 20 bases not matched to a gene. CDR3 loop: CASSLGPSTGTGVYEQYF. The CDR3 DNA follows: TGTGCCAGTAGCCTTGGACCGAGCACCGGGACAGGGGTCTACGAGCAGTACTTC.

This clonotype was seen ten or more times. This chain connects TRBV2 to TRBJ2-7; 7 bases are a match to TRBD1. Trimming removed 8 bases from V and 4 bases from J; junction bases left unmatched: 8. This CDR3 has 13 amino acids. Germline CDR1 reads SNHLY; CDR2 reads FYNNEI. CDR3 residues: CASLGTDTYEQYF. The CDR3 region has the DNA TGTGCCAGCCTGGGGACAGATACTTACGAGCAGTACTTC.

This clonotype has ten or more counts. The gene calls are TRBV7-9 and TRBJ2-3; 14 nucleotides align to TRBD2. The V segment lost 3 bases and the J segment 1 base; nucleotides outside the gene matches: 3. CDR3 length equals 17 residues. CDR1 and CDR2 from the germline V gene are SEHNR and FQNEAQ (reference sequence). DNA of the CDR3: TGTGCCAGCAGCTTGACTAGCGGGAGGGCCGGCACAGATACGCAGTATTTT. As protein: CASSLTSGRAGTDTQYF. The whole variable domain, filled in from reference TRBV7-9 and TRBJ2-3, reads DTGVSQNPRHKITKRGQNVTFRCDPISEHNRLYWYRQTLGQGPEFLTYFQNEAQLEKSRLLSDRFSAERPKGSFSTLEIQRTEQGDSAMYLCASSLTSGRAGTDTQYFGPGTRLTVL.

This clonotype was detected a few times. The chain employs TRBV12-3 or TRBV12-4 and TRBJ2-1; the match to TRBD1 covers 8 bases. This CDR3 spans 18 amino acids. The V gene end was trimmed by 4 bases and the J gene end by 6 bases; junction bases not matched to a gene: 17. DNA for the CDR3: TGTGCCAGCAGTTCTTCCCATACCGGGACAGGAACATTCAATGAGCAGTTCTTC. Translating gives CASSSSHTGTGTFNEQFF.

The chain has TRBV4-2 and TRBJ1-2; D possibly corresponds to TRBD1 (6 bases). V was pared by 2 bases and J by 3 bases, with 10 bases between. This CDR3 contains 14 residues. The germline V gene encodes CDR1 LGHNA and CDR2 YNFKEQ. The CDR3 region has the DNA TGTGCCAGCAGCCAACCAGGGGCGGACTATGGCTACACCTTC. It codes for CASSQPGADYGYTF.

This clonotype was recorded at least ten times. The J gene is TRBJ2-2, the V gene TRBV12-3 or TRBV12-4; D might be TRBD2 (6 bases). The CDR3 spans 13 residues. V was clipped by 6 bases and J by 5 bases, with 10 bases between them. This CDR3 is CASSMGLTGELFF. In nucleotides, the CDR3 is TGTGCCAGCAGCATGGGACTGACCGGGGAGCTGTTTTTT.

This clonotype was seen ten or more times. This sequence joins TRBV24-1 and TRBJ2-2; D is perhaps TRBD2 (6 bases). Germline-derived CDR1 and CDR2 are KGHDR and SFDVKD. The CDR3 totals 16 residues. V lost 9 bases and J 0 bases, leaving 16 bases between the germline ends. In DNA, the CDR3 is TGTGCCACCGGAGGGCGTGGACTTTCGAACACCGGGGAGCTGTTTTTT. Translated, it gives CATGGRGLSNTGELFF.